This TCR beta chain was profiled in a study of blood T cell repertoires in COVID-19. Trimming took 9 bases from V and 8 from J; bases not matched to a gene: 13. The germline V gene has CDR1 LNHDA and CDR2 SQIVND (reference sequence). This CDR3 is 15 amino acids long. Only one count was recorded for this clone. Measured with immunoSEQ multiplex PCR; TCRdb has only the in-frame clones, and not every one. The repertoire holds approximately 68,000 clones, around 85% seen once, with 4.4% in the top ten. The sequencing input was peripheral blood. This TCR was recovered from a middle-aged man with active COVID-19. The chain has TRBV19 and TRBJ2-1; TRBD2 matches at 10 bases. The CDR3 protein is CASTPRAGGADEQFF. The DNA of the CDR3 is TGTGCCAGCACCCCCCGAGCGGGGGGGGCTGATGAGCAGTTCTTC.